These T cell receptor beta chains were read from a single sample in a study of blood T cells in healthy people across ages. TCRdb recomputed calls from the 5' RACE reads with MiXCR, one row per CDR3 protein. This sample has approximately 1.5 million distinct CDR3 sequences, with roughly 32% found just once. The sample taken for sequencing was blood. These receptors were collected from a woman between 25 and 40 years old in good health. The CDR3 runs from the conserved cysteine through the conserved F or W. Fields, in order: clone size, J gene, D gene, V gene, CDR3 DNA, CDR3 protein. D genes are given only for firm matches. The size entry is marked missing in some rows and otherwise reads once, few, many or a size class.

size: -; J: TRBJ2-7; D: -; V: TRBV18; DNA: TGTGCCAGCTCACCAGGGCACGCCAACCCCTACGAGCAGTACTTC; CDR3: CASSPGHANPYEQYF
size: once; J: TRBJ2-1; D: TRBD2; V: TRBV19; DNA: TGTGCCAGCAGTTACTTCCTAGCGGGGGTTCAAGAGCAGTTCTTC; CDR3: CASSYFLAGVQEQFF
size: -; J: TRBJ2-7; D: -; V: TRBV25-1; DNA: TGTGCCAGCAGTGAGCCGGGACCAAGCTCCTACGAGCAGTACTTC; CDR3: CASSEPGPSSYEQYF
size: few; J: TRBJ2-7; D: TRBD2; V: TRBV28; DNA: TGTGCTTGGGGGGAGGGCTACGAGCAGTACTTC; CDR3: CAWGEGYEQYF
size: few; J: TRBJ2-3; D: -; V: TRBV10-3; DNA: TGTGCCATCAGGAAAACAGGGACCGCTTCAGATACGCAGTATTTT; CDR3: CAIRKTGTASDTQYF
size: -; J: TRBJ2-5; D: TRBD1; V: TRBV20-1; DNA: TGCAGTGCTTCTTCCGGGACAGGGAAGACCCAGTACTTC; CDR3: CSASSGTGKTQYF
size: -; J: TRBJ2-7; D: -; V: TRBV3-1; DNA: TGTGCCAGCAGCCAAGGGGGACTTCTCTCCTACGAGCAGTACTTC; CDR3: CASSQGGLLSYEQYF
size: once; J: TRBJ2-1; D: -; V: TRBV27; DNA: TGTGCCAGCAGTACAACTAGGGGCAATGAGCAGTTCTTC; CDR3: CASSTTRGNEQFF
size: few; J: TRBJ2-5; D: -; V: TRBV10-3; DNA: TGTGCCATCAGTCACAGGGAGGAGACCCAGTACTTC; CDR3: CAISHREETQYF
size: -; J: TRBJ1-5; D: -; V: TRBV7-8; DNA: TGTGCCAGCAGCCGACAGCGGGCGGGGCCCCAGCATTTT; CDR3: CASSRQRAGPQHF
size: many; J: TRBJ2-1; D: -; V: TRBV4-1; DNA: TGCGCCAGCAGCTATGGGGACCGAAGCTCCTACAATGAGCAGTTCTTC; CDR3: CASSYGDRSSYNEQFF
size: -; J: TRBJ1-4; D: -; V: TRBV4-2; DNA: TGTGCCAGCAACCAAGATGGGGGACGGATGTATGAAAAACTGTTTTTT; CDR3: CASNQDGGRMYEKLFF
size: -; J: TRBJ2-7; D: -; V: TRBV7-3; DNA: TGTGCCAGCGGCCTTTCAAAGGGGTACGAGCAGTACTTC; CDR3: CASGLSKGYEQYF
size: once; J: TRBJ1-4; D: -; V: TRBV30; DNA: TGTGCCTGGAGTGTAGAACTGGAGGGCGCAACTAATGAAAAACTGTTTTTT; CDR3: CAWSVELEGATNEKLFF
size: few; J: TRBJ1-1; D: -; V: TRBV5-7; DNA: TGTGCCAGCAGCCAACGGGGCACTGAAGCTTTCTTT; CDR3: CASSQRGTEAFF
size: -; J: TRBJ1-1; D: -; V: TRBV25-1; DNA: TGTGCCAGCAGGAGGGGAGTAAGCACTGAAGCTTTCTTT; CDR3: CASRRGVSTEAFF
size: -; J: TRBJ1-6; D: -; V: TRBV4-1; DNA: TGCGCCAGCAGCCAAGTCGCGGGAGGGAGTGCTTCACCCCTCCACTTT; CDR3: CASSQVAGGSASPLHF
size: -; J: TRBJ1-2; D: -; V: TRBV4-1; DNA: TGCGCCAGCAGTCTATTGGAGGGGGACTATGGCTACACCTTC; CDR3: CASSLLEGDYGYTF
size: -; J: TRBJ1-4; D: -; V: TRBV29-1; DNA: TGCAGCGTTGACCCAGACGGTAATGAAAAACTGTTTTTT; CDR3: CSVDPDGNEKLFF
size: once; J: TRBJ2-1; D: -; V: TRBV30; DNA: TGTGCCTGGAGTGTGGGCTATGAGCAGTTCTTC; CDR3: CAWSVGYEQFF
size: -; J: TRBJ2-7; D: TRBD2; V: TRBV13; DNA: TGTGCCAGCAGCTTTGGGACTATGTTCAACGAGCAGTACTTC; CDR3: CASSFGTMFNEQYF
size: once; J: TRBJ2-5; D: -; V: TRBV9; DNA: TGTGCCAGCAGCGTAGACACTAGCTCCTACAATGAGCAGTACTTC; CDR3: CASSVDTSSYNEQYF
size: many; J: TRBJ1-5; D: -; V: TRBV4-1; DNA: TGCGCCAGCAGCCAATCTCTAGGGAGCAATCAGCCCCAGCATTTT; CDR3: CASSQSLGSNQPQHF
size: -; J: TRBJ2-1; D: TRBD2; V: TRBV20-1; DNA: TGCAGTGCTAGAGCAGCGCTAGCGGGGACGTACAATGAGCAGTTCTTC; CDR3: CSARAALAGTYNEQFF
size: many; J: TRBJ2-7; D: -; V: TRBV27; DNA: TGTGCCACCCGGAGCGGCTTACCCTACGAGCAGTACTTC; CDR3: CATRSGLPYEQYF
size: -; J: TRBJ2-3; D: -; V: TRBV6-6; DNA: TGTGCCAGCAGTAGAACCCCGGACACAGATACGCAGTATTTT; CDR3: CASSRTPDTDTQYF